The 9 T cell receptor beta chains below were found in one sample sequenced in a study of blood T cell repertoires in COVID-19. Sequencing used immunoSEQ multiplex PCR; TCRdb keeps in-frame clones, though not all of them. The sample gives fewer than 75,000 clones, about 90% of which show up once; approximately 4.7% is in the top ten. Sample: peripheral blood. These receptors all stem from a man in his forties or fifties with active COVID-19.

This chain links TRBV24-1 with TRBJ1-5; D is undetermined. With 5 bases removed from V and 2 bases from J, the gap between germline ends came to 12 bases. The CDR3 spans 15 residues. Germline assignment: CDR1 KGHDR and CDR2 SFDVKD. CDR3 in DNA: TGTGCCACCAGTGTGGGAGGGTTGCGCAATCAGCCCCAGCATTTT. This sequence encodes CATSVGGLRNQPQHF.

The rearrangement links TRBV5-1 to TRBJ2-5; 12 positions match TRBD1. CDR3 length: 16 residues. The germline V gene has CDR1 SGHRS and CDR2 YFSETQ. With 4 bases clipped from V and 4 bases from J, the junction kept 8 bases outside the gene matches. The CDR3 reads CASSRAGTGGAETQYF. The CDR3 DNA follows: TGCGCCAGCAGCCGCGCAGGGACAGGGGGCGCAGAGACCCAGTACTTC.

The CDR3 coding sequence is TGTGCCAGTAGTAAAAGACAGACTAGCGGGGGAGGCAATGAGCAGTTCTTC. Translating it yields CASSKRQTSGGGNEQFF. This rearrangement joins TRBV19 to TRBJ2-1; 12 nucleotides line up with TRBD2. The germline V gene has CDR1 LNHDA and CDR2 SQIVND (reference sequence). This CDR3 region has 17 residues. With 4 bases clipped from V and 6 bases from J, the junction kept 10 bases outside the gene matches.

The genes are TRBV15 and TRBJ2-7, with TRBD1 identical over 8 bases. Germline V gene lookup returns CDR1 LNHNV and CDR2 YYDKDF (reference sequence). CDR3 size: 15 residues. V trimming: 4 bases; J trimming: 2 bases; junction bases outside the gene matches: 7. The CDR3 DNA reads TGTGCCACCAGCACCGACAGGGGAAGGACCTACGAGCAGTACTTC. This sequence encodes CATSTDRGRTYEQYF.

V gene TRBV5-4 combines with J gene TRBJ2-1, with D perhaps TRBD2 (6 bases). Germline CDR1 reads SGHNT; CDR2 reads YYREEE (reference sequence). Trimming took off 0 bases at V and 7 bases at J, with 8 bases between the two ends. The CDR3 extends over 13 amino acids. The CDR3 sequence is CASSLGRGNEQFF. In DNA form, the CDR3 reads TGTGCCAGCAGCTTGGGCCGGGGGAATGAGCAGTTCTTC.

The gene calls are TRBV29-1 and TRBJ2-7; D may be TRBD2 (5 bases). Trimming stripped 7 bases from V and 2 bases from J, with 12 bases between. This CDR3 has 12 amino acids. CDR1 SQVTM and CDR2 ANQGSEA come from the germline V gene. The CDR3 DNA is TGCAGCGCTCTGGCCGGGGCCTACGAGCAGTACTTC. Translating it yields CSALAGAYEQYF.

V is TRBV5-5 and J is TRBJ1-5; D perhaps matches TRBD1 (5 bases). Trimming left V 0 bases short and J 6 bases short, with 10 bases between. The CDR3 has 14 amino acids. CDR1 and CDR2 (germline): SGHKS, YYEKEE (reference sequence). This chain's CDR3 is CASSLGQGIQPQHF. The CDR3 DNA is TGTGCCAGCAGCTTGGGGCAGGGAATTCAGCCCCAGCATTTT.

This clone was seen only a few times. This chain links TRBV4-3 with TRBJ2-7; 7 bases line up with TRBD1. CDR1 is LGHNA, CDR2 YSLEER, per germline. Trimming took 3 bases from V and 2 from J; bases not matched to a gene: 10. The CDR3 sequence is 16 residues long. The CDR3 sequence is CASSQVFLQGAYEQYF. The CDR3 DNA reads as TGCGCCAGCAGCCAGGTTTTTCTGCAGGGGGCCTACGAGCAGTACTTC.

The sample holds a few counts of this clone. The chain joins TRBV7-3 to TRBJ1-6; D unresolved. The length of the CDR3 is 15 residues. Germline V gene sequence: CDR1 SGHTA, CDR2 FQGTGA. V was trimmed by 1 base and J by 8 bases, leaving 12 bases between them. The CDR3 here is CASSLIAGSYSPLHF. In DNA, the CDR3 is TGTGCCAGCAGCTTAATCGCGGGTTCCTATTCACCCCTCCACTTT.